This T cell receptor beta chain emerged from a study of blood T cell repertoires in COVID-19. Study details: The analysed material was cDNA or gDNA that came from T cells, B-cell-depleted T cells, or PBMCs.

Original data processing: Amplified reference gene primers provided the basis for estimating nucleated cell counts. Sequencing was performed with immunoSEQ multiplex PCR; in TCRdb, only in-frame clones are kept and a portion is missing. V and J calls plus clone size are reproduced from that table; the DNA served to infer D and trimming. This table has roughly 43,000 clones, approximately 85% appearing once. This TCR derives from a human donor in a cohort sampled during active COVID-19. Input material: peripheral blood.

The CDR3 DNA sequence: TGTGCCAGCTCACCTAGCCTGTCGGACAGATCTAACTATGGCTACACCTTC. Amino acids: CASSPSLSDRSNYGYTF. J is TRBJ1-2 and V is TRBV18; TRBD1 is a possible D gene (6 bases). Germline assignment: CDR1 KGHSH and CDR2 LQKENI. The CDR3 is 17 amino acids. Deletions cut 3 bases from V and 0 bases from J, with 17 bases between.